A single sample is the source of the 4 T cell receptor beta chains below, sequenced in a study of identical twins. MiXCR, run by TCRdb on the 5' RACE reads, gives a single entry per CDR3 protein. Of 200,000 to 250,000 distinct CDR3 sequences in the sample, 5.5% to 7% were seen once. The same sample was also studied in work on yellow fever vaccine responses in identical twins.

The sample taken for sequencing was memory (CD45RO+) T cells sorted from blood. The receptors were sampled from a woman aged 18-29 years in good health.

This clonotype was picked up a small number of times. The CDR3 nucleotides are TGCGCCAGCAGCAAAAACAGGGCTGGGGCCAACGTCCTGACTTTC. Its translation: CASSKNRAGANVLTF. The chain employs TRBV5-1 and TRBJ2-6; D possibly corresponds to TRBD1 (6 bases). V lost 4 bases, J lost 2 bases, and 10 bases lay in between. This CDR3 spans 15 amino acids. CDR1 and CDR2 (germline): SGHRS, YFSETQ.

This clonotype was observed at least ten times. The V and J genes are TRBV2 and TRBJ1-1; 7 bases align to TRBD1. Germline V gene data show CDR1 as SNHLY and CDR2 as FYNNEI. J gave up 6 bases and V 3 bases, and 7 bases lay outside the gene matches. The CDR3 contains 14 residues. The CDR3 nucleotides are TGTGCCAGCAGTGAGAGACAGGGACTCTCTGAAGCTTTCTTT. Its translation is CASSERQGLSEAFF.

CDR3 in amino acids: CSAELVVQFF. CDR3 DNA: TGCAGTGCGGAACTAGTTGTGCAGTTCTTC. The chain links TRBV20-1 to TRBJ2-1; D possibly corresponds to TRBD2 (5 bases). CDR1 and CDR2 (germline): DFQATT, SNEGSKA (reference sequence). This CDR3 spans 10 amino acids. V was shortened by 6 bases and J by 12 bases, with 12 bases between the two germline ends.

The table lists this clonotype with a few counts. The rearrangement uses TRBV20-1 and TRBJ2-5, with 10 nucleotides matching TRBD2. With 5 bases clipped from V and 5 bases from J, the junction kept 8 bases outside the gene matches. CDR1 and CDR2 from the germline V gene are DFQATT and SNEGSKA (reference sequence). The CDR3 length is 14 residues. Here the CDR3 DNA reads TGCAGTGCTGCGGATCTAGCGGGGGCGGAGACCCAGTACTTC. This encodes CSAADLAGAETQYF.